One sample yielded the 4 T cell receptor beta chains listed below, sequenced in a study of STAT3 mutations in large granular lymphocyte leukemia. Study conclusions and caveats: Every T-cell large granular lymphocyte leukemia patient had at least one immunodominant TCR beta clonotype.

Measured with immunoSEQ multiplex PCR; TCRdb has only the in-frame clones, and not every one. The profile shows several thousand clones, roughly 91% of them singletons. Antigen specificity for these receptors is unknown. Sequencing was performed on peripheral blood mononuclear cells. The receptors originated from an elderly man with T-cell large granular lymphocyte leukemia. Some clones in this sample may be carry-over from other donors' samples.

The chain recombines TRBV9 with TRBJ2-3, with 9 bases that match TRBD2. CDR3 length equals 16 residues. V lost 3 bases, J lost 3 bases, and 8 bases stayed unmatched. Germline values: CDR1 SGDLS, CDR2 YYNGEE. The CDR3 DNA follows: TGTGCCAGCAGCGGACAAGCGGGGGGCCATACAGATACGCAGTATTTT. This encodes CASSGQAGGHTDTQYF.

The chain combines TRBV5-1 with TRBJ2-5; D tentatively fits TRBD1 or TRBD2 (5 bases each). Trimming removed 3 bases from V and 5 bases from J, with 17 bases in between. The CDR3 sequence is 15 residues long. CDR1 is SGHRS and CDR2 is YFSETQ in the germline V gene. CDR3 sequence (DNA): TGCGCCAGCAGCTCATCCGGGACGGGAAGGGAGACCCAGTACTTC. It yields the protein CASSSSGTGRETQYF.

The chain combines TRBV11-2 with TRBJ1-2; D gene ambiguous. Looked up from germline, CDR1 is SGHAT and CDR2 is FQNNGV. The V and J ends lost 1 base and 6 bases respectively, with 15 bases between them. The CDR3 has 15 amino acids. CDR3: CASSLVTGSGDGYTF. The CDR3 DNA reads as TGTGCCAGCAGCTTAGTGACTGGGTCCGGGGATGGCTACACCTTC.

The chain links TRBV7-9 to TRBJ2-7; D is uncertain. The germline V and J ends were trimmed by 5 bases and 0 bases, with 14 bases remaining between them. CDR1 is SEHNR, CDR2 FQNEAQ, per germline (reference sequence). The CDR3 has 15 residues. CDR3 in DNA: TGTGCCAGCAGCCTCGGAGCAGGCAGCTCCTACGAGCAGTACTTC. This sequence encodes CASSLGAGSSYEQYF.